This T cell receptor beta chain was observed in a study of metastatic and nonmetastatic thyroid tumors. Study-level background: Both malignant and benign thyroid patients supplied peripheral blood and tumor or nodule tissue samples, across which the repertoires of these patients were then compared. General study results and limits: For both blood and tumor, malignant thyroid tumors reportedly showed significantly higher TCR beta diversity than benign nodules did.

In the authors' methods: Researchers built a distant-metastasis classifier for papillary thyroid cancer that drew on CDR3 differences across clinicopathological groups. TCRdb reanalyzed the PCR reads with MiXCR. TCRdb's processing, not the study's, gives the V and J calls here. The table shows roughly 8,700 clones, with around 30% occurring only once. Trimming cost V 0 bases and J 4 bases; bases outside gene matches: 3. The CDR3 spans 15 residues. Germline values: CDR1 SGHKS, CDR2 YYEKEE (reference sequence). Before thyroid surgery, none of the patients had received any treatment. A word on this clone: Antigen: not known.

The rearrangement links TRBV5-5 to TRBJ2-1; 8 bases agree with TRBD2. Sample: tumor tissue. The sequence came from a female donor with papillary thyroid cancer or a benign thyroid nodule (not recorded which). Some clones in this sample may be carry-over from other donors' samples. Here the CDR3 reads CASSLASGLYNEQFF. The CDR3, as DNA: TGTGCCAGCAGCTTGGCTAGCGGGCTTTACAATGAGCAGTTCTTC.